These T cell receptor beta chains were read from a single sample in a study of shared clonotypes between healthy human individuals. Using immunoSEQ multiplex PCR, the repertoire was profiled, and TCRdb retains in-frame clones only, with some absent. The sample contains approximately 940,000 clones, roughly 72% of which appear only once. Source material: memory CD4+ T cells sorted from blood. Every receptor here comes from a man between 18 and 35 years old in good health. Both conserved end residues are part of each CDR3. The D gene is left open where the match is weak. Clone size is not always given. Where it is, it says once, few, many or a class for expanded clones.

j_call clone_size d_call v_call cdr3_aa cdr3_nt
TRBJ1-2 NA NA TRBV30 CAWRIGQRGARYTF TGTGCCTGGAGGATTGGACAGCGGGGGGCCCGCTACACCTTC
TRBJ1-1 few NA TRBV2 CASSRQLNTEAFF TGTGCCAGCAGCAGACAGTTAAACACTGAAGCTTTCTTT
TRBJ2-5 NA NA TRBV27 CASSNRQETQYF TGTGCCAGCAGCAACCGCCAAGAGACCCAGTACTTC
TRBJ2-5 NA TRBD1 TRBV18 CASSPISGRGREETQYF TGTGCCAGCTCACCAATCTCTGGCAGGGGGCGGGAAGAGACCCAGTACTTC
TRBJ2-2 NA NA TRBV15 CATSRKGNTGELFF TGTGCCACCAGCAGGAAAGGAAACACCGGGGAGCTGTTTTTT
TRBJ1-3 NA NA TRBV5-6 CASSVVGGSGNTIYF TGTGCCAGCAGCGTGGTGGGGGGCTCTGGAAACACCATATATTTT
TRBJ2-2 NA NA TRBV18 CASSPLTGIANTGELFF TGTGCCAGCTCACCACTGACAGGCATCGCGAACACCGGGGAGCTGTTTTTT
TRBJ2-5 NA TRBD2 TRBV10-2 CASSLAGGPQETQYF TGCGCCAGCAGTTTAGCGGGGGGGCCGCAAGAGACCCAGTACTTC
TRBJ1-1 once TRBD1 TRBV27 CASSLGTGGMNTEAFF TGTGCCAGCAGTCTAGGGACAGGGGGTATGAACACTGAAGCTTTCTTT
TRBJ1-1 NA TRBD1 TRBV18 CASSPFRGDTEAFF TGTGCCAGCTCACCGTTCAGGGGGGACACTGAAGCTTTCTTT
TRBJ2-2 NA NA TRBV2 CASRQESSGELFF TGTGCCAGCCGGCAGGAGTCGAGCGGGGAGCTGTTTTTT
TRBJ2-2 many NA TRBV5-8 CASSLGQRSGPGELFF TGTGCCAGCAGCTTGGGGCAGCGGTCAGGGCCTGGGGAGCTGTTTTTT
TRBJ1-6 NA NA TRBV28 CASSSPGRGRNSPLHF TGTGCCAGCAGTTCCCCAGGGCGAGGAAGGAATTCACCCCTCCACTTT
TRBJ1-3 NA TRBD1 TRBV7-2 CASSWDRAGNTIYF TGTGCCAGCAGCTGGGACAGGGCTGGAAACACCATATATTTT
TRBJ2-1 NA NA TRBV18 CASSPQGNNEQFF TGTGCCAGCTCACCACAGGGAAACAATGAGCAGTTCTTC
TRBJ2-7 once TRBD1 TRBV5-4 CASRRDRGPYEQYF TGTGCCAGCAGGAGGGACAGGGGGCCCTACGAGCAGTACTTC